These T cell receptor beta chains were read from a single sample in a study of T cells in Graves' hyperthyroidism and ophthalmopathy. TCRdb recomputed calls from the multiplex PCR reads with MiXCR, one row per CDR3 protein. This sample has 450,000 to 500,000 distinct CDR3 sequences, with less than 25% found just once. The sequenced sample consisted of blood. The receptor set was obtained from a woman in her 70s with Graves' ophthalmopathy. Each CDR3 is given without its conserved first and last residue. Not all rows give a size; the values are once, few, many and, for expanded clones, a class.

TRBV6-1	TRBJ1-2	many	AIWDRGRGYT
TRBV5-6	TRBJ2-5	many	ASSLVQASETQY
TRBV27	TRBJ2-7	.	ASSLFGKGQGREQY
TRBV5-1	TRBJ2-1	few	ASSLEGVYNEQF
TRBV7-9	TRBJ2-1	many	ASSLDTLYNEQF
TRBV3-1	TRBJ1-2	.	ASSRDQRNYGYT
TRBV7-9	TRBJ1-5	few	ASSLVIQKPQH
TRBV20-1	TRBJ1-4	.	SASSSRGAGEKLF
TRBV3-1	TRBJ2-2	.	ASSQDRTVTGELF
TRBV30	TRBJ2-2	few	AWRGQGAPGELF
TRBV6-2/TRBV6-3	TRBJ2-3	.	ASSRDLAGGPDTQY
TRBV28	TRBJ1-2	.	ASSFLDRGYGYT
TRBV20-1	TRBJ2-3	few	SVPGTGTDTQY
TRBV6-1	TRBJ1-1	many	ASSLLQRVDSEGQAF
TRBV20-1	TRBJ2-3	.	SAMTSGSTDTQY
TRBV7-8	TRBJ2-1	few	ASTKQGGYNEQF
TRBV28	TRBJ2-3	many	ASRGGTSDSDTQY
TRBV7-2	TRBJ2-1	few	ASSPVNPYNEQF
TRBV6-1	TRBJ2-2	few	ASRLQGARELF
TRBV7-9	TRBJ2-1	.	ASRSGTSGSGEQF
TRBV28	TRBJ2-7	many	ASQSGATYEQY
TRBV27	TRBJ2-7	.	ASRSSPGLSQYEQY
TRBV18	TRBJ2-1	few	ASSPNRGGDEQF
TRBV6-2/TRBV6-3	TRBJ2-1	.	ASSYGLRSYNEQF
TRBV20-1	TRBJ2-3	many	SARDRVPDTQY
TRBV2	TRBJ2-1	many	ASITGTSTYNEQF
TRBV6-1	TRBJ2-3	.	ASSPRGRTQY